Detailed here is one T cell receptor beta chain. The antigen remains undetermined. One junction end disagrees with the germline gene, perhaps due to a read error. The data stem from a study of blood T cells in healthy people across ages. In the study overall: With template switching, about one barcoded beta molecule was captured per two T cells. The study, taken as a whole, reports: Underestimates were what the diversity estimates from one million T cells were considered to be.

RNA extraction gave at least 5 micrograms of total RNA per sample. Sample-barcoded 5' priming and a J-beta primer mix drove a second PCR of roughly 6 to 12 cycles. There were at least 3 million CDR3-containing paired-end reads obtained from each sample. One entry per CDR3 protein, called by TCRdb with MiXCR from the 5' RACE reads. This table has around 1,800,000 distinct CDR3 sequences, roughly 43% appearing once. The CDR3 spans 15 residues. In germline, CDR1 is MDHEN, CDR2 SYDVKM. The specimen sequenced was blood. This clonotype was obtained from a human donor in good health. The J gene is TRBJ2-2, the V gene TRBV28, with TRBD2 as a possible D gene (5 bases). CDR3 DNA sequence: TGTGCCAGCAGTCCGGTCCAAGCGTCGGCCGGGGAGCCGTTTTTT. It specifies CASSPVQASAGEPFF.